Below, one TCR beta chain is given with its context. V lost 0 bases to trimming and J lost 2 bases; unmatched junction nucleotides: 5. The V gene's germline CDR1 is LGHDT and CDR2 YNNKEL (reference sequence). The CDR3 is 16 amino acids. The data were obtained in a study of response to subunit inactivated influenza vaccine. TCRdb recomputed calls from the RT-PCR reads with MiXCR, one row per CDR3 protein. Of approximately 530,000 distinct CDR3 sequences in the sample, 7.6% were seen once. The sequences come from PBMCs from blood, collected approximately 25 months after vaccination. The clonotype comes from a man between 50 and 69 years old who received an inactivated influenza vaccine. The rearrangement uses TRBV3-1 and TRBJ2-3, with 7 nucleotides matching TRBD1. The CDR3 loop is CASSQEGGHITDTQYF. Written as DNA, the CDR3 is TGTGCCAGCAGCCAAGAAGGGGGCCATATCACAGATACGCAGTATTTT.